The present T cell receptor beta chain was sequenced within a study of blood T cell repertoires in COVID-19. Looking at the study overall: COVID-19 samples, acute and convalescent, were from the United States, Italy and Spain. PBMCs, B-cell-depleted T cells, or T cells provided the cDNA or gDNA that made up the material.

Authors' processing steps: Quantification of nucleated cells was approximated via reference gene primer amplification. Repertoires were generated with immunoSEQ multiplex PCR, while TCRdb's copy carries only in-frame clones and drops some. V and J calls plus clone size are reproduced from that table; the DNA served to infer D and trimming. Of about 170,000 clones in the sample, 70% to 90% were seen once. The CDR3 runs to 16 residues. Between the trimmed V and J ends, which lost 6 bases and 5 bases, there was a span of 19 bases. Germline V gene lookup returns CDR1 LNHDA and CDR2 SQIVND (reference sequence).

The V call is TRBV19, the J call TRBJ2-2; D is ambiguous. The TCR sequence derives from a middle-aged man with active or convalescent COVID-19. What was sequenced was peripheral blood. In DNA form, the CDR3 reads TGTGCCAGTAGCCCTATTGGAGCAGATTCGACCGGGGAGCTGTTTTTT. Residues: CASSPIGADSTGELFF.